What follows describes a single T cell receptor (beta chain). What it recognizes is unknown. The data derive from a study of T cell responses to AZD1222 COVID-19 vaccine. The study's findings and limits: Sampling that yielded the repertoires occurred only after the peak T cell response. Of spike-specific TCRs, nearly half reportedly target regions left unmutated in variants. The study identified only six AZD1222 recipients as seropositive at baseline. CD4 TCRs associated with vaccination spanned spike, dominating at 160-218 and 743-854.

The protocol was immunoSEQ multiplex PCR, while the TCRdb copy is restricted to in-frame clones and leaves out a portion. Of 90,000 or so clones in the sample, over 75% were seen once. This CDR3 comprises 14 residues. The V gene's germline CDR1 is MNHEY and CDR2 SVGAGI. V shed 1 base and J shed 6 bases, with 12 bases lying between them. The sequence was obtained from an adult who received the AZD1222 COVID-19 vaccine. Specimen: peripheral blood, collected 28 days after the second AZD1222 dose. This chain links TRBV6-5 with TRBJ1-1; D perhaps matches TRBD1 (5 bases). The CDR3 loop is CASSYWGARSEAFF. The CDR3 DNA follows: TGTGCCAGCAGTTACTGGGGCGCTAGGTCTGAAGCTTTCTTT.